This is a list of T cell receptor beta chains from one sample in a study of CD8 T cells in ankylosing spondylitis. TCRdb independently ran MiXCR on the 5' RACE reads; one entry per CDR3 protein. The table lists fewer than 200,000 distinct CDR3 sequences, 15% to 20% of them singletons. What was sequenced was blood, either unsorted or a sorted T cell fraction (not recorded which). The receptor source for this set is a male donor with ankylosing spondylitis or in good health (not recorded which). Both conserved end residues are trimmed from each CDR3. The order of the fields is CDR3 protein, J gene, V gene.

ASSWAENIQY,TRBJ2-4,TRBV7-2
ASSYSMADNEQF,TRBJ2-1,TRBV6-5
ASSPALSEQY,TRBJ2-7,TRBV18
ASGSLVGEQY,TRBJ2-7,TRBV9
ASSELGQGGTDTQY,TRBJ2-3,TRBV2
ASSSPGPRADEQY,TRBJ2-7,TRBV7-9
ATSPAGWLGYT,TRBJ1-2,TRBV5-5
ASSLAGRAAYEQY,TRBJ2-7,TRBV7-2
SARQAGGSDTQY,TRBJ2-3,TRBV20-1
ASSSLAGALTGELF,TRBJ2-2,TRBV5-1
ASSRTLSSYEQY,TRBJ2-7,TRBV27
SVDGMPYNEQF,TRBJ2-1,TRBV29-1
ASSPPSVSNEQF,TRBJ2-1,TRBV18
SVETGWSNNEQF,TRBJ2-1,TRBV29-1
ASSHRQLAKNIQY,TRBJ2-4,TRBV12-3/TRBV12-4
ASSQGVYEQY,TRBJ2-7,TRBV4-2
ASSEGSNQPQH,TRBJ1-5,TRBV6-4
ASSFVTGAGELF,TRBJ2-2,TRBV12-3/TRBV12-4
ATARAGGNTGELF,TRBJ2-2,TRBV24-1
AMSPGLLLWQY,TRBJ2-7,TRBV5-6
ASSHAGLAEAF,TRBJ1-1,TRBV7-9
SVEFTGELF,TRBJ2-2,TRBV29-1
ATSDYRGNQPQH,TRBJ1-5,TRBV24-1
ASSPTGQGAPLH,TRBJ1-6,TRBV18
ASSLAETGVGTEAF,TRBJ1-1,TRBV7-8
ASSLGPGELF,TRBJ2-2,TRBV5-1
ASSRDRVRAF,TRBJ1-1,TRBV6-5
ASSLVTSNTGELF,TRBJ2-2,TRBV5-6
KPPDRLFYNEQF,TRBJ2-1,TRBV20-1
ASSLGADGSQPQH,TRBJ1-5,TRBV5-1
ASSLVSNQPQH,TRBJ1-5,TRBV12-3/TRBV12-4
SANTGGLGAGELF,TRBJ2-2,TRBV20-1
ASSLESGEQY,TRBJ2-7,TRBV7-9